The rows below give T cell receptor beta chains drawn from one sample of a study of cytomegalovirus exposure and HLA in healthy donors. Sequenced by immunoSEQ multiplex PCR; TCRdb stores in-frame clones only, minus some. The repertoire holds about 120,000 clones, under 90% seen once, with around 2.3% in the top ten. Material: PBMCs. The receptors come from a woman aged 35 to 49 in good health and CMV-seronegative. CDR3s leave out the opening cysteine and the closing phenylalanine or tryptophan.

v_gene | CDR3aa
TRBV7-2 | ASSLGSVSSYNEQF
TRBV25-1 | ASSPASADLKKLF
TRBV21-1 | ASPRPGLSSYNEQF
TRBV4-1 | ASSQTSGGTDTQY
TRBV30 | AWRGARYEQY
TRBV7-9 | ASSLGASDEQY
TRBV2 | ASSEPDREATNEKLF
TRBV18 | ASSPVADYGYT
TRBV29-1 | SVGDRGGYEQY
TRBV27 | ASSWGISYNEQF
TRBV27 | ASSPGTGVGGYT
TRBV5-1 | ASSLAQLMNTGELF
TRBV5-4 | ASSRGQDAYEQY
TRBV7-2 | ASSRTGGEGNTIY
TRBV11-2 | ASSLDRTSGGDTGELF